The rows below give T cell receptor beta chains drawn from one sample of a study of blood T cell repertoires in COVID-19. Assay: immunoSEQ multiplex PCR; the TCRdb copy retains only in-frame clones and omits some. The data hold around 250,000 clones, with 86% observed a single time. Sequencing was done on a sample of peripheral blood. The receptors shown here come from a man between 18 and 29 years old with active or convalescent COVID-19. Each CDR3 is given with its conserved first and last residue. The D gene is left open where the match is weak. Size is omitted from some rows. Given values are once, few, many or a class for expanded clones.

J gene	V gene	D gene	clone size	CDR3 DNA	CDR3 protein
TRBJ2-3	TRBV2	-	-	TGTGCCAGCGGAAACAGGGATTCCGATACGCAGTATTTT	CASGNRDSDTQYF
TRBJ2-1	TRBV12-3/TRBV12-4	TRBD2	-	TGTGCCAGCAGCCGGACTAGCGTGAATGAGCAGTTCTTC	CASSRTSVNEQFF
TRBJ2-2	TRBV7-3	-	-	TGTGCCAGCAGCTTTCCCGGGGACGGGGAGCTGTTTTTT	CASSFPGDGELFF
TRBJ1-2	TRBV7-9	-	few	TGTGCCAGCAGCTTCGTGGACAGCTATGGCTACACCTTC	CASSFVDSYGYTF
TRBJ1-3	TRBV6-5	TRBD1	-	TGTGCCAGCAGTCCCAGGACAGGGTTCCACACCATATATTTT	CASSPRTGFHTIYF
TRBJ2-1	TRBV7-3	-	-	TGTGCCAGCAGCTTAGGGGCCTGGAATGAGCAGTTCTTC	CASSLGAWNEQFF
TRBJ2-3	TRBV11-1	-	-	TGTGCCAGCAGCTTAGAGGGGTGGGGACTTCTTGATACGCAGTATTTT	CASSLEGWGLLDTQYF
TRBJ1-4	TRBV27	-	-	TGTGCCAGCAGTTTTGGGGGAGGTGAAAAACTGTTTTTT	CASSFGGGEKLFF
TRBJ2-7	TRBV20-1	-	-	TGCAGTGCCCGAGCTTCCTACGAGCAGTACTTC	CSARASYEQYF
TRBJ2-3	TRBV18	-	-	TGTGCCAGCTCCCCAATGGAGGGGGAGGGTACGCAGTATTTT	CASSPMEGEGTQYF
TRBJ1-4	TRBV15	-	-	TGTGCCACCAGCGGGGAGCGAGGCAGTGAAAAACTGTTTTTT	CATSGERGSEKLFF
TRBJ2-4	TRBV19	-	-	TGTGCCAGTAGTATCGGCGGGACCCAAAACATTCAGTACTTC	CASSIGGTQNIQYF
TRBJ1-2	TRBV28	TRBD1	-	TGTGCCAGCAGTCCTGCCGGGACAGGGAACTATGGCTACACCTTC	CASSPAGTGNYGYTF
TRBJ2-5	TRBV9	-	-	TGTGCCAGCAGCGTTAGCCAGGGGCCGGAGACCCAGTACTTC	CASSVSQGPETQYF
TRBJ2-2	TRBV10-3	TRBD2	-	TGTGCCATCACTATCCGGGAGGGGACGAACACCGGGGAGCTGTTTTTT	CAITIREGTNTGELFF
TRBJ2-4	TRBV3-1/TRBV3-2	TRBD2	-	TGTGCCAGCAGCCCCCGATCCGGGGGGAACATTCAGTACTTC	CASSPRSGGNIQYF
TRBJ1-5	TRBV5-1	-	-	TGCGCCAGCAGCTTAGCCCCGAATGGCAATCAGCCCCAGCATTTT	CASSLAPNGNQPQHF
TRBJ2-5	TRBV5-1	-	-	TGCGCCAGCAGCTTGGGCAGGCAACAAGAGACCCAGTACTTC	CASSLGRQQETQYF
TRBJ2-2	TRBV7-2	TRBD2	-	TGTGCCAGCAGCTTAGCCCCCGAACTAGCGCGGAACACCGGGGAGCTGTTTTTT	CASSLAPELARNTGELFF
TRBJ1-6	TRBV6-1	-	-	TGTGCCAGCAGTGAGGTCGACAGCAATTCACCCCTCCACTTT	CASSEVDSNSPLHF
TRBJ2-3	TRBV2	-	few	TGTGCCAGCAGTGTAGGTGGGGGGGCCGTAATGCATACGCAGTATTTT	CASSVGGGAVMHTQYF
TRBJ2-5	TRBV29-1	TRBD2	-	TGCAGCGTCGTCAGCGGGACTAGCCAAGAGACCCAGTACTTC	CSVVSGTSQETQYF
TRBJ2-3	TRBV30	-	-	TGTGCCTGGGAGGGCCTAAGAGGGACAGATACGCAGTATTTT	CAWEGLRGTDTQYF
TRBJ1-2	TRBV9	-	-	TGTGCCAGCAGCCCCCGGGTCAACACCTATGGCTACACCTTC	CASSPRVNTYGYTF
TRBJ2-7	TRBV2	-	-	TGTGCCAGCAGTGATGCCCCGAGCTCCTACGAGCAGTACTTC	CASSDAPSSYEQYF
TRBJ1-4	TRBV6-5	TRBD1	-	TGTGCCAGCAGTTACAGTTGGGCAGGGGGAGAAAAACTGTTTTTT	CASSYSWAGGEKLFF
TRBJ2-3	TRBV10-1	TRBD2	-	TGCGCCAGCAGTGAGCAAATAGCGGGGGGCACAGATACGCAGTATTTT	CASSEQIAGGTDTQYF
TRBJ1-2	TRBV5-1	-	-	TGCGCCAGCAGCTTGGAATTGGGGGTAGCGGGTGGCTACACCTTC	CASSLELGVAGGYTF
TRBJ1-6	TRBV19	-	-	TGTGCCAGTATCGCGACATCCCCAGGGCATAATTCACCCCTCCACTTT	CASIATSPGHNSPLHF
TRBJ1-3	TRBV15	-	-	TGTGCCACCAGCAGGGCGCATGGGGGCACTGGAAACACCATATATTTT	CATSRAHGGTGNTIYF
TRBJ2-3	TRBV3-1/TRBV3-2	-	once	TGTGCGACGGGAGTCACAGATACGCAGTATTTT	CATGVTDTQYF
TRBJ2-5	TRBV11-2	-	few	TGTGCCAGCAGCTTGGGGGGTACCCAGTACTTC	CASSLGGTQYF
TRBJ1-4	TRBV5-8	-	-	TGTGCCAGCAGCTACGGACAGCCAAATGAAAAACTGTTTTTT	CASSYGQPNEKLFF
TRBJ1-5	TRBV5-1	TRBD1	-	TGCGCCAGCAGCTCCGGGACAGGGAATCAGCCCCAGCATTTT	CASSSGTGNQPQHF
TRBJ2-1	TRBV29-1	TRBD1	-	TGCAGCGTAGGCCGGGACAGCCGGGAGCAGTTCTTC	CSVGRDSREQFF
TRBJ2-5	TRBV24-1	TRBD1	-	TGTGCCACCAGTGATTCCCGGACAGGGGTGTTGTGGGGGACCCAGTACTTC	CATSDSRTGVLWGTQYF
TRBJ2-1	TRBV10-1	-	once	TGCGCCAGTGCCGGGACTCCTTACAATGAGCAGTTCTTC	CASAGTPYNEQFF
TRBJ2-7	TRBV12-3/TRBV12-4	-	-	TGTGCCACCGCAAGCGGAGGACCCTACGAGCAGTACTTC	CATASGGPYEQYF
TRBJ2-5	TRBV5-1	-	few	TGCGCCAGCAGCTTCGGACAGCAAGAGACCCAGTACTTC	CASSFGQQETQYF
TRBJ2-3	TRBV9	-	once	TGTGCCAGCAGCGTAGGAGCTGGGAGAAGCACAGATACGCAGTATTTT	CASSVGAGRSTDTQYF
TRBJ2-1	TRBV11-1	TRBD2	-	TGTGCCAGCAGCTCATCAGCGGGAGGGCTGAGCGAGCAGTTCTTC	CASSSSAGGLSEQFF
TRBJ1-1	TRBV2	-	-	TGTGCCAGCAGGGCCGGGGGAGGCTTGAACACTGAAGCTTTCTTT	CASRAGGGLNTEAFF
TRBJ1-2	TRBV5-6	-	-	TGTGCCAGCAGCTTCCAACAGGGCTATGGCTACACCTTC	CASSFQQGYGYTF
TRBJ2-1	TRBV7-3	TRBD1	-	TGTGCCAGCAGCCTGGGACAGGGAACTTACAATGAGCAGTTCTTC	CASSLGQGTYNEQFF
TRBJ2-5	TRBV9	TRBD2	-	TGTGCCAGCAGCGTAGGGGCTAGCGGGGGGAGGGAGACCCAGTACTTC	CASSVGASGGRETQYF
TRBJ2-1	TRBV2	TRBD2	-	TGTGCCAGCAGGGGTTCTAGCGGGGGGTACAATGAGCAGTTCTTC	CASRGSSGGYNEQFF
TRBJ1-5	TRBV6-5	-	few	TGTGCCAGCAAAACAACGGGAGGGGACCAGCCCCAGCATTTT	CASKTTGGDQPQHF
TRBJ2-5	TRBV6-1	-	-	TGTGCCAGCAGTGAAGGCCACGGGGAAGAGACCCAGTACTTC	CASSEGHGEETQYF
TRBJ1-4	TRBV6-6	-	few	TGTGCCAGCAGACAGGAGTATGGGGCACTGTTTTTT	CASRQEYGALFF
TRBJ1-5	TRBV10-3	-	-	TGTGCCATCAGTGATGCCAGTAGCAATCAGCCCCAGCATTTT	CAISDASSNQPQHF
TRBJ1-5	TRBV6-2/TRBV6-3	TRBD1	-	TGTGCCAGCAGTTCCCGGACAGGGTGGAATCAGCCCCAGCATTTT	CASSSRTGWNQPQHF
TRBJ2-5	TRBV6-6	TRBD2	-	TGTGCCAGCCAGACTAGCGGGGGGTTGGAGACCCAGTACTTC	CASQTSGGLETQYF
TRBJ2-7	TRBV9	TRBD1	-	TGTGCCAGCAGCGTAGCCGACAGGGGGTCCTACGAGCAGTACTTC	CASSVADRGSYEQYF
TRBJ1-1	TRBV12-3/TRBV12-4	-	-	TGTGCCAGCAGATATAAGAACAAAGCTTTCTTT	CASRYKNKAFF
TRBJ2-3	TRBV11-3	-	-	TGTGCCAGCAGTAATTGGGGGGTAGGCACAGATACGCAGTATTTT	CASSNWGVGTDTQYF
TRBJ1-6	TRBV25-1	TRBD1	-	TGTGCCAGCAGTGATTTCCAGGGGGGTGGAAGCGATTCACCCCTCCACTTT	CASSDFQGGGSDSPLHF
TRBJ1-6	TRBV5-1	-	-	TGCGCCAGCAGCTTGGCCCAGGCTAATTCACCCCTCCACTTT	CASSLAQANSPLHF